This T cell receptor beta chain comes out of a study of OX40 agonist ivuxolimab in advanced cancers. Study-level information: Patients treated during dose escalation were battling hepatocellular carcinoma, melanoma, renal cell or head and neck cancer.

After removal of 3 bases from V and 7 bases from J, the junction contained 10 bases not matched to a gene. The CDR3 runs 16 residues. CDR1 and CDR2 (germline): SGHNT, YYREEE (reference sequence). Only in-frame clones appear in the TCRdb table, and some are missing; sequencing was by immunoSEQ multiplex PCR. The data hold more than 60,000 clones, with around 85% observed a single time. The clonotype was recovered from an adult with an advanced solid tumor such as melanoma, head and neck, liver or kidney cancer. Sequences were derived from CD4+ or CD8+ T cells sorted from blood, sampled in a trial of the OX40 agonist ivuxolimab. V usage is TRBV5-4 and J usage is TRBJ2-2, with TRBD2 matching 9 bases. Here the CDR3 reads CASSSWAGGQVGELFF. The CDR3 bases are TGTGCCAGCAGCTCCTGGGCGGGAGGGCAGGTCGGGGAGCTGTTTTTT.